These 30 T cell receptor beta chains were sequenced from one sample in a study of early T cells in non-severe SARS-CoV-2 infection. MiXCR was run by TCRdb on the 5' RACE reads, yielding one entry per CDR3 protein. The table records around 57,000 distinct CDR3 sequences, approximately 6% of them present only once. The sample comprised whole blood. These TCRs come from an adult who was a healthcare worker with PCR-confirmed SARS-CoV-2 infection or an uninfected control (not recorded which).

This chain uses TRBV18 with TRBJ2-5; D gene uncertain. Germline CDR1 and CDR2: KGHSH and LQKENI. This CDR3 is built from 13 residues. V shed 2 bases and J shed 5 bases, with 9 bases lying between them. Here the CDR3 reads CASSPSELETQYF. CDR3 coding DNA: TGTGCCAGCTCACCATCGGAACTCGAGACCCAGTACTTC.

This clonotype is labeled as medium-sized. The DNA for the CDR3 is TGCGCCAGCAGCCAAGCCACAGGACCTTCCTACGAGCAGTACTTC. It specifies CASSQATGPSYEQYF. The gene calls are TRBV4-3 and TRBJ2-7; a weak D match, TRBD1 (5 bases). CDR1 is LGHNA, CDR2 YSLEER, per germline. The CDR3 is 15 amino acids. V was clipped by 1 base and J by 1 base, with 11 bases between them.

This clonotype was seen at least ten times. V usage is TRBV6-5 and J usage is TRBJ1-2, with TRBD1 matching 9 bases. The CDR3 is 15 residues long. The J segment lost 6 bases and the V segment lost 2 bases, leaving 7 bases of the junction unmatched. Germline CDR1 is MNHEY and CDR2 is SVGAGI. CDR3 amino acids: CASSYTQGARNGYTF. In DNA form, the CDR3 reads TGTGCCAGCAGTTACACACAGGGGGCGAGGAATGGCTACACCTTC.

The table lists this clonotype with a few counts. This chain uses TRBV18 with TRBJ2-7, with 10 bases lining up with TRBD1. The CDR3 runs to 14 residues. The J segment lost 6 bases and the V segment lost 6 bases, leaving 8 bases of the junction unmatched. Germline values: CDR1 KGHSH, CDR2 LQKENI. The DNA of the CDR3 is TGTGCCAGCTCTCATCGGGACAGGGGATCCGAGCAGTACTTC. Translated: CASSHRDRGSEQYF.

This chain connects TRBV6-2 or TRBV6-3 to TRBJ2-6; D not resolved. CDR1 MNHEY and CDR2 SVGEGT come from the germline V gene. The length of the CDR3 is 16 residues. Trimming took off 5 bases at V and 4 bases at J, with 15 bases between the two ends. The DNA of the CDR3 is TGTGCCAGCAGTCCCCCAACGGGTTCCGGGGCCAACGTCCTGACTTTC. Translating gives CASSPPTGSGANVLTF.

This clonotype was observed at least ten times. This chain uses TRBV6-2 or TRBV6-3 with TRBJ1-2, with unresolved D. The V end was cut by 2 bases, the J end by 3 bases, with 7 bases between. Germline CDR1 and CDR2: MNHEY and SVGEGT. The CDR3 covers 13 residues. The CDR3 DNA follows: TGTGCCAGCAGTTACGTTGCGGACTATGGCTACACCTTC. Its translation: CASSYVADYGYTF.

This clonotype occurred a few times. The rearrangement joins TRBV16 to TRBJ2-7; D uncertain. CDR1 and CDR2 (germline): KGHSY, FQNENV. The CDR3 runs 16 residues. The V and J ends lost 3 bases and 3 bases respectively, with 18 bases between them. This CDR3 reads CASSQSSVGSSYEQYF. CDR3 bases: TGTGCCAGCAGCCAGTCATCTGTCGGCAGCAGCTACGAGCAGTACTTC.

This clonotype has just a few counts. The V gene is TRBV12-3 or TRBV12-4, the J gene TRBJ1-2; D perhaps matches TRBD1 (6 bases). Trimming removed 5 bases at V and 7 bases at J, with 14 bases between. The CDR3 loop spans 13 amino acids. The CDR3 loop reads CASSVDRLSGYTF. DNA of the CDR3: TGTGCCAGCAGTGTTGACAGGCTCTCTGGCTACACCTTC.

The chain employs TRBV6-5 and TRBJ2-7; 7 bases fit TRBD1. The length of the CDR3 is 15 residues. The J segment lost 4 bases and the V segment lost 2 bases, leaving 8 bases of the junction unmatched. CDR1 is MNHEY and CDR2 is SVGAGI in the germline V gene. CDR3 loop: CASSYGTARAYEQYF. DNA for the CDR3: TGTGCCAGCAGTTACGGGACAGCAAGAGCATACGAGCAGTACTTC.

The rearrangement links TRBV9 to TRBJ1-4, with a tentative D call TRBD1 (5 bases). The germline V gene has CDR1 SGDLS and CDR2 YYNGEE. Trimming cost V 2 bases and J 5 bases, with 13 bases left between them. The CDR3 has 15 amino acids. The CDR3 region is CASSVGQVPNEKLFF. The CDR3 nucleotides read TGTGCCAGCAGCGTCGGACAAGTTCCAAATGAAAAACTGTTTTTT.

The table lists this clonotype with a few counts. This chain uses TRBV12-3 or TRBV12-4 with TRBJ1-4; D possibly corresponds to TRBD1 (6 bases). The CDR3 runs 15 residues. V was clipped by 4 bases and J by 3 bases, with 12 bases between them. CDR3 nucleotides: TGTGCCAGCAGTTCCGGGGGGGCAGCTAATGAAAAACTGTTTTTT. This encodes CASSSGGAANEKLFF.

This clonotype was counted many times. This chain connects TRBV9 to TRBJ1-2, with D maybe TRBD1 (6 bases). Looked up from germline, CDR1 is SGDLS and CDR2 is YYNGEE. This CDR3 region has 15 residues. Trimming removed 5 bases from V and 4 bases from J, with 18 bases in between. For the CDR3, the DNA is TGTGCCAGCAGATCTTCCACAGGGTACGGCTATGGCTACACCTTC. It yields the protein CASRSSTGYGYGYTF.

Ten or more counts support this clonotype. The V and J genes are TRBV7-8 and TRBJ2-3; D gene ambiguous. The CDR3 loop spans 15 amino acids. CDR1 and CDR2 from the germline V gene are SGHVS and FQNEAQ. V shed 7 bases and J shed 2 bases, with 16 bases lying between them. Here the CDR3 DNA reads TGTGCCAGCATCCGTACCCTAAGCGACACAGATACGCAGTATTTT. This translates into CASIRTLSDTDTQYF.

This clonotype was counted ten times or more. The chain combines TRBV4-2 with TRBJ2-5; 14 positions match TRBD2. CDR3 length equals 17 residues. Trimming at V came to 0 bases and at J to 3 bases, leaving 3 bases not matched to a gene. The V gene's germline CDR1 is LGHNA and CDR2 YNFKEQ. The CDR3 loop is CASSQETSGGAEETQYF. CDR3 nucleotide sequence: TGTGCCAGCAGCCAAGAGACTAGCGGGGGGGCCGAAGAGACCCAGTACTTC.

On this clonotype: One base away lies a much larger clone, so this may be a sequencing read error. The genes are TRBV27 and TRBJ2-7; D unresolved. Germline lookup yields CDR1 MNHEY and CDR2 SMNVEV (reference sequence). The CDR3 is 13 residues long. CDR3 nucleotide sequence: TGTGTCAGCGCCACTAACCCTTCCTACGAGCAGTACTTC. Protein sequence: CVSATNPSYEQYF.

CDR3 sequence: CASSYWVDEQFF. DNA for the CDR3: TGTGCCAGCAGTTACTGGGTCGATGAGCAGTTCTTC. The chain uses TRBV6-2 or TRBV6-3 and TRBJ2-1; D is unclear. Deletions cut 1 base from V and 8 bases from J, with 6 bases between. The CDR3 is 12 residues long. Germline-derived CDR1 and CDR2 are MNHEY and SVGEGT.

Many counts were recorded for this clonotype. The chain uses TRBV6-5 and TRBJ1-4; D unresolved. Germline V gives CDR1 MNHEY, CDR2 SVGAGI. The CDR3 length is 14 residues. V lost 0 bases to trimming and J lost 6 bases, with 8 bases between them. This CDR3 is CASSYSWADEKLFF. The CDR3 nucleotides are TGTGCCAGCAGTTACTCGTGGGCAGATGAAAAACTGTTTTTT.

This rearrangement joins TRBV11-1 to TRBJ2-3; TRBD1 matches at 9 bases. V gave up 5 bases and J gave up 2 bases; unmatched junction bases: 5. Germline V lookup: CDR1 SGHAT, CDR2 FQDESV (reference sequence). The CDR3 contains 15 residues. CDR3 amino acids: CASSPRTGATDTQYF. In DNA form, the CDR3 reads TGTGCCAGCAGCCCCCGGACAGGGGCCACAGATACGCAGTATTTT.

This clonotype was counted at least ten times. The V and J genes are TRBV12-3 or TRBV12-4 and TRBJ1-2; D possibly corresponds to TRBD1 (6 bases). Trimming removed 7 bases at V and 6 bases at J, with 15 bases between. The CDR3 consists of 13 residues. In DNA form, the CDR3 reads TGTGCCAGCAACCTGGGGGGGGCGAATGGCTACACCTTC. Translated, it gives CASNLGGANGYTF.

This clonotype was found a few times. The chain has TRBV6-2 or TRBV6-3 and TRBJ2-2; TRBD2 is a possible D gene (5 bases). The germline V gene encodes CDR1 MNHEY and CDR2 SVGEGT. V was pared by 3 bases and J by 7 bases, with 12 bases between. The CDR3 consists of 14 residues. The CDR3 coding sequence is TGTGCCAGCAGTTATCTAGCCCGTGGCGGGGAGCTGTTTTTT. Translated, it gives CASSYLARGGELFF.

This clonotype is a singleton in its sample. A read error may explain this, as a much larger clone is one base away. V is TRBV7-9 and J is TRBJ2-1; D might be TRBD1 or TRBD2, each matching 5 bases. Trimming left V 10 bases short and J 0 bases short, with 19 bases between. Per the germline V gene, CDR1 is SEHNR and CDR2 is FQNEAQ (reference sequence). The CDR3 consists of 16 residues. The CDR3 DNA is TGTGCCATCACCAGAAGGGCAGGGAGCTCCTACAATGAGCAGTTCTTC. Its translation: CAITRRAGSSYNEQFF.

Ten or more counts support this clonotype. As DNA, the CDR3 is TGCAGTGCTAGAGATCTAATCCAAGAGACCCAGTACTTC. It specifies CSARDLIQETQYF. The chain combines TRBV20-1 with TRBJ2-5; D unresolved. The CDR3 contains 13 residues. V was clipped by 0 bases and J by 1 base, with 6 bases between them. Germline V gives CDR1 DFQATT, CDR2 SNEGSKA (reference sequence).

V is TRBV7-6 and J is TRBJ2-1; perhaps TRBD2 as D (5 bases). CDR1 is SGHVS, CDR2 FNYEAQ, per germline. V gave up 4 bases and J gave up 3 bases, with 13 bases separating them. The CDR3 length is 15 residues. CDR3 nucleotides: TGTGCCAGCAGCTCGACTATGGGCCTCTACAATGAGCAGTTCTTC. It encodes CASSSTMGLYNEQFF.

The table lists this clonotype with a few counts. The chain recombines TRBV27 with TRBJ2-3, with TRBD1 matching over 12 bases. The ends lost 8 bases at V and 11 bases at J; junction bases unmatched: 8. There are 13 residues in the CDR3. Germline loops: CDR1 MNHEY, CDR2 SMNVEV (reference sequence). The CDR3 loop reads CASGGTGGRKQYF. For the CDR3, the DNA is TGTGCCAGCGGTGGGACAGGGGGCCGCAAGCAGTATTTT.

This clonotype has more than one count but fewer than ten. The chain employs TRBV6-2 or TRBV6-3 and TRBJ1-1; D ambiguous. From germline, CDR1 is MNHEY and CDR2 SVGEGT. This CDR3 region has 14 residues. V was shortened by 4 bases and J by 3 bases, with 12 bases between the two germline ends. CDR3 in DNA: TGTGCCAGCAGTTCAAGCCAGTCCCACACTGAAGCTTTCTTT. It encodes CASSSSQSHTEAFF.

This clonotype has more than one count but fewer than ten. V and J are TRBV6-2 or TRBV6-3 and TRBJ1-2, with D possibly TRBD1 on 6 matching bases. V lost 7 bases, J lost 4 bases, and 16 bases lay in between. Germline CDR1 MNHEY, CDR2 SVGEGT. The CDR3 runs 14 residues. The CDR3 reads CASTSTWTAYGYTF. The DNA for the CDR3 is TGTGCCAGCACCTCGACCTGGACAGCCTATGGCTACACCTTC.

This clonotype was detected ten times or more. The J gene is TRBJ1-5, the V gene TRBV19; D gene uncertain. In germline, CDR1 is LNHDA, CDR2 SQIVND (reference sequence). This CDR3 region has 12 residues. V gave up 7 bases and J gave up 2 bases, with 6 bases separating them. The CDR3 loop reads CASTSGNQPQHF. CDR3 sequence (DNA): TGTGCCAGTACTAGCGGCAATCAGCCCCAGCATTTT.

This clonotype has at least ten counts. CDR3: CASSLGLARNEQFF. CDR3 nucleotide sequence: TGTGCCAGCAGCCTTGGACTAGCGAGGAATGAGCAGTTCTTC. The chain has TRBV7-2 and TRBJ2-1; 9 bases match TRBD2. Per germline, CDR1 SGHTA and CDR2 FQGNSA. The CDR3 has 14 amino acids. J was trimmed by 7 bases and V by 5 bases; bases with no gene match: 6.

This clonotype was recorded a few times. The chain carries TRBV20-1 and TRBJ2-3; D is possibly TRBD1 (5 bases). CDR1 DFQATT and CDR2 SNEGSKA come from the germline V gene (reference sequence). This CDR3 region has 15 residues. Trimming took off 6 bases at V and 3 bases at J, with 19 bases between the two ends. The chain's CDR3 is CSARAARVRTDTQYF. The DNA of the CDR3 is TGCAGTGCCCGGGCCGCCAGGGTGAGGACAGATACGCAGTATTTT.

The sample holds a few counts of this clonotype. The V call is TRBV7-2, the J call TRBJ1-2; D call uncertain. V was cut by 5 bases and J by 4 bases, with 8 bases left in between. This CDR3 is 12 amino acids long. The germline gives CDR1 SGHTA, CDR2 FQGNSA. The DNA of the CDR3 is TGTGCCAGCAGCGCCCCAGTCTATGGCTACACCTTC. Encoded protein: CASSAPVYGYTF. Variable domain in full (rest from reference TRBV7-2 and TRBJ1-2): GAGVSQSPSNKVTEKGKDVELRCDPISGHTALYWYRQSLGQGLEFLIYFQGNSAPDKSGLPSDRFSAERTGGSVSTLTIQRTQQEDSAVYLCASSAPVYGYTFGSGTRLTVV.